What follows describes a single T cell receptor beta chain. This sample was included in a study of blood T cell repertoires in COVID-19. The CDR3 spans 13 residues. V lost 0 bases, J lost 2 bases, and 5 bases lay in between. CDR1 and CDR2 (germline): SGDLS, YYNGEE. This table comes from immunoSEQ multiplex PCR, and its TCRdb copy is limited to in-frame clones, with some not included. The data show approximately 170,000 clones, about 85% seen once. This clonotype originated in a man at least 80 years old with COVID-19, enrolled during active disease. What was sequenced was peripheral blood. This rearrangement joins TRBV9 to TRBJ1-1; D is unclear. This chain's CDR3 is CASSVAINTEAFF. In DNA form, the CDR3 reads TGTGCCAGCAGCGTAGCTATAAACACTGAAGCTTTCTTT.